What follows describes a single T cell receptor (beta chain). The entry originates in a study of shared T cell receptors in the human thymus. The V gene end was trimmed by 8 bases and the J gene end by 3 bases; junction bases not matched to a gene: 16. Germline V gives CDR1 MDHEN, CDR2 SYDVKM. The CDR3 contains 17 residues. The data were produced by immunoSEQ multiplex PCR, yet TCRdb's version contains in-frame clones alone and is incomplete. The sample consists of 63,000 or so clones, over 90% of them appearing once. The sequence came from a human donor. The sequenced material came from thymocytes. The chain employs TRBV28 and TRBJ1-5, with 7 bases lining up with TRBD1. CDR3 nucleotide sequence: TGTGCCAGCCACTTCAACTTGCAGGGGGAATTCAATCAGCCCCAGCATTTT. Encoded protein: CASHFNLQGEFNQPQHF.